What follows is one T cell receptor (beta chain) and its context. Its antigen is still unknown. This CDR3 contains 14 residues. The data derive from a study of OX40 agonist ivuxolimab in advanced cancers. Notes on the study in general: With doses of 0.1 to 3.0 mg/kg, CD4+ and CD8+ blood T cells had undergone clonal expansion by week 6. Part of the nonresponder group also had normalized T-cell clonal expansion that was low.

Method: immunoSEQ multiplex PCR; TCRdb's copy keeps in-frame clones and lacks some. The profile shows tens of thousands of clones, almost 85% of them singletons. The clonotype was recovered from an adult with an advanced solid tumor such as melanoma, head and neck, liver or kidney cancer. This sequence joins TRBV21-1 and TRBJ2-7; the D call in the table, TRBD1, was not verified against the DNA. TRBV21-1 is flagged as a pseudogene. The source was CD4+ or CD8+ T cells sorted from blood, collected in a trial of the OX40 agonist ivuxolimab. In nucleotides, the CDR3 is TGTGCCAGCAACCAGACGCAGGGGGCCTACGAGCAGTACTTC. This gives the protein CASNQTQGAYEQYF.